One sample yielded the 14 T cell receptor beta chains listed below, sequenced in a study of blood T cell repertoires in COVID-19 (dated by TCRdb to the early 2020s). Receptors were amplified or captured by the immunoSEQ multiplex PCR assay. As stored in TCRdb, this immuneACCESS dataset retains in-frame rearrangements with V and J assigned. A fraction of the clones does not appear; measured against another copy, unresolved V genes explain less than half of the discrepancy, and the remainder lacks a known reason. The sample data list 100,000 to 150,000 clones, and around 87% of these were observed just once. 3.6% of the sample is held by the ten biggest clonotypes. Sequenced sample: peripheral blood. Receptor source: a woman in her sixties with acute or convalescent COVID-19.

This clone was seen once. This chain connects TRBV6-2 or TRBV6-3 to TRBJ2-1, with D possibly being TRBD2 (5 bases). Germline assignment: CDR1 MNHEY and CDR2 SVGEGT. Trimming removed 0 bases at V and 4 bases at J, with 13 bases between. This CDR3 contains 16 residues. The DNA of the CDR3 is TGTGCCAGCAGTTACTCTGTAGCGATTAATTACAATGAGCAGTTCTTC. As protein: CASSYSVAINYNEQFF.

J is TRBJ2-5 and V is TRBV5-4; tentative D call: TRBD1 (6 bases). Germline values: CDR1 SGHNT, CDR2 YYREEE (reference sequence). V was pared by 4 bases and J by 4 bases, with 11 bases between. The length of the CDR3 is 13 residues. This CDR3 reads CASSLTGPETQYF. The CDR3 region has the DNA TGTGCCAGCAGCCTGACAGGTCCAGAGACCCAGTACTTC.

The chain links TRBV24-1 to TRBJ2-7, with 8 bases matching TRBD1. CDR1 is KGHDR and CDR2 is SFDVKD in the germline V gene. Trimming removed 9 bases from V and 0 bases from J; junction bases left unmatched: 12. The CDR3 loop spans 16 amino acids. The CDR3 sequence is CATPGTGPFGSYEQYV. CDR3 coding DNA: TGTGCCACCCCCGGGACAGGCCCATTCGGCTCCTACGAGCAGTACGTC.

The chain is built from TRBV7-9 and TRBJ2-1; 9 nucleotides match TRBD2. V trimming: 2 bases; J trimming: 7 bases; junction bases outside the gene matches: 9. This CDR3 region has 16 residues. CDR1 and CDR2 (germline): SEHNR, FQNEAQ (reference sequence). CDR3 DNA sequence: TGTGCCAGCAGCTTATGGCTAGCGGGACTGAGAAATGAGCAGTTCTTC. This sequence encodes CASSLWLAGLRNEQFF.

The chain combines TRBV3-1 (or the pseudogene TRBV3-2) with TRBJ1-6; no clear D gene. This CDR3 spans 15 amino acids. Germline assignment: CDR1 LGHDT and CDR2 YNNKEL (reference sequence). Trimming pared 7 bases from V and 6 bases from J, leaving 16 bases between. CDR3 sequence reads: CASTPGGGFNSPLHF. Written as DNA, the CDR3 is TGTGCCAGCACCCCCGGCGGAGGATTTAATTCACCCCTCCACTTT.

V and J are TRBV9 and TRBJ2-4; 11 bases map to TRBD1. Germline trimming cut 2 bases from V and 6 bases from J; bases unmatched to any gene: 1. Germline values: CDR1 SGDLS, CDR2 YYNGEE. CDR3 size: 14 residues. The CDR3 reads CASSVGTGGNIQYF. Written as DNA, the CDR3 is TGTGCCAGCAGCGTTGGGACAGGGGGAAACATTCAGTACTTC.

This chain's CDR3 is CASSRTGGQHNEQFF. CDR3 nucleotides: TGTGCCAGCAGCCGGACAGGGGGCCAGCACAATGAGCAGTTCTTC. This chain joins TRBV5-4 and TRBJ2-1; 11 nucleotides agree with TRBD1. J was trimmed by 5 bases and V by 4 bases; bases with no gene match: 5. CDR1 and CDR2 from the germline V gene are SGHNT and YYREEE (reference sequence). The CDR3 is 15 amino acids.

The table lists this clone with a few counts. The chain carries TRBV30 and TRBJ1-2; no clear D gene. Trimming shortened V by 4 bases and J by 6 bases, and 21 bases separated the two germline ends. CDR3 length equals 15 residues. CDR1 is GTSNPN and CDR2 is SVGIG in the germline V gene (reference sequence). The CDR3 is CAWTPPWGVRDGYTF. The CDR3 DNA reads TGTGCCTGGACCCCCCCATGGGGAGTTCGTGATGGCTACACCTTC.

The genes are TRBV6-5 and TRBJ2-2; 7 bases are shared with TRBD1. Trimming removed 7 bases from V and 8 bases from J; junction bases left unmatched: 7. From germline, CDR1 is MNHEY and CDR2 SVGAGI. CDR3 length: 13 residues. CDR3 DNA: TGTGCCAGCATGGAGAGGGGGCGGGGGGAGCTGTTTTTT. Its protein product is CASMERGRGELFF.

This rearrangement joins TRBV18 to TRBJ2-4, with 9 nucleotides matching TRBD1. The junction had 9 bases not matched to a gene; V was cut back by 0 bases and J by 6 bases. From germline, CDR1 is KGHSH and CDR2 LQKENI. This CDR3 has 17 amino acids. The CDR3 region is CASSPPEGTGPRNIQYF. The DNA of the CDR3 is TGTGCCAGCTCACCACCTGAAGGGACAGGGCCCAGAAACATTCAGTACTTC.

The chain combines TRBV24-1 with TRBJ1-2; TRBD1 matches at 10 bases. This CDR3 is 15 amino acids long. The V gene end was trimmed by 4 bases and the J gene end by 4 bases; junction bases not matched to a gene: 5. Germline V gene sequence: CDR1 KGHDR, CDR2 SFDVKD. The CDR3 region is CATSDSGQGVYGYTF. Written as DNA, the CDR3 is TGTGCCACCAGTGACTCCGGACAGGGGGTCTATGGCTACACCTTC.

The gene calls are TRBV19 and TRBJ1-2; 8 bases match TRBD1. J was trimmed by 1 base and V by 3 bases; bases with no gene match: 7. This CDR3 region has 16 residues. Per the germline V gene, CDR1 is LNHDA and CDR2 is SQIVND (reference sequence). The CDR3 loop is CASSMFRDRINYGYTF. In DNA form, the CDR3 reads TGTGCCAGTAGTATGTTCCGGGACAGGATTAACTATGGCTACACCTTC.

This sequence joins TRBV29-1 and TRBJ1-2, with TRBD1 matching 8 bases. J was trimmed by 8 bases and V by 3 bases; bases with no gene match: 8. CDR1 is SQVTM and CDR2 is ANQGSEA in the germline V gene. The length of the CDR3 is 13 residues. The CDR3, as DNA: TGCAGCGTTGATAGAAACAGGGGGTGGGGCTACACCTTC. Translation gives CSVDRNRGWGYTF. Variable domain in full (rest from reference TRBV29-1 and TRBJ1-2): SAVISQKPSRDICQRGTSLTIQCQVDSQVTMMFWYRQQPGQSLTLIATANQGSEATYESGFVIDKFPISRPNLTFSTLTVSNMSPEDSSIYLCSVDRNRGWGYTFGSGTRLTVV.

The rearrangement links TRBV27 to TRBJ2-2; the D gene is possibly TRBD2 (5 bases). This CDR3 region has 14 residues. Germline CDR1 MNHEY, CDR2 SMNVEV (reference sequence). V was pared by 6 bases and J by 6 bases, with 14 bases between. The CDR3 protein is CASSPLVGAGELFF. CDR3 sequence (DNA): TGTGCCAGCAGCCCTTTAGTGGGAGCCGGGGAGCTGTTTTTT.